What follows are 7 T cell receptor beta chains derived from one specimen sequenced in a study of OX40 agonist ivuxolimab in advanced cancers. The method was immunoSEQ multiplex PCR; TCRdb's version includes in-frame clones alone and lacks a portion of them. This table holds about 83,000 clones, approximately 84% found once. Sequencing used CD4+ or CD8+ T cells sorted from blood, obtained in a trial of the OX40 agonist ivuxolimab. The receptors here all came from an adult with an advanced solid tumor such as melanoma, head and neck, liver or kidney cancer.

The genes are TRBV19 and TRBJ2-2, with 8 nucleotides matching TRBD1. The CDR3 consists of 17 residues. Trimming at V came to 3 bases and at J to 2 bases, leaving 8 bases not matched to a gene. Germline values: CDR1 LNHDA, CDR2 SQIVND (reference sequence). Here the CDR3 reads CASSINHRGKNTGELFF. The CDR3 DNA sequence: TGTGCCAGTAGTATTAATCACAGGGGGAAAAACACCGGGGAGCTGTTTTTT.

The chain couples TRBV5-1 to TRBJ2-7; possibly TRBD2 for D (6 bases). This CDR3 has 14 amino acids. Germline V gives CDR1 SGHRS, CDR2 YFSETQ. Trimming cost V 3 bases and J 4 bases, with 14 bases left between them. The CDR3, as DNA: TGCGCCAGCAGCTCCGGACTATCCGGTTACGAGCAGTACTTC. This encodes CASSSGLSGYEQYF.

The CDR3, as DNA: TGTGCCAGCAGGCTTGGGGCGAATAGCGACTACGAGCAGTACTTC. Amino acids: CASRLGANSDYEQYF. The chain joins TRBV6-6 to TRBJ2-7, with D perhaps being TRBD1 or TRBD2 (5 bases each). This CDR3 spans 15 amino acids. Germline values: CDR1 MNHNY, CDR2 SVGAGI (reference sequence). V lost 6 bases and J 3 bases, leaving 18 bases between the germline ends.

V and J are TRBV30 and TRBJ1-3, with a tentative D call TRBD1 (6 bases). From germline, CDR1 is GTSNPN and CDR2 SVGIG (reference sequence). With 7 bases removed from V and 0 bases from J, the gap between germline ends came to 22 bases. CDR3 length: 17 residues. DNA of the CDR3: TGTGCCTCAAAACCGGGACAATATCGTTCCTCTGGAAACACCATATATTTT. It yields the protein CASKPGQYRSSGNTIYF.

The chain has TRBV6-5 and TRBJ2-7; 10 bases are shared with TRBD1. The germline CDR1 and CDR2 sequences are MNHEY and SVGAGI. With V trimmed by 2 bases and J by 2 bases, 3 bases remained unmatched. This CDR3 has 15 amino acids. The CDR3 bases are TGTGCCAGCAGTTACGCCGGACAGGGGGCCTACGAGCAGTACTTC. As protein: CASSYAGQGAYEQYF.

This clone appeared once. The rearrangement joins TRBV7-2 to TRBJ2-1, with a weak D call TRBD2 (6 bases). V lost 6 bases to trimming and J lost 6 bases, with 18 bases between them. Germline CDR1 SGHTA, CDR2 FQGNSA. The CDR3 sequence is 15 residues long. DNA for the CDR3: TGTGCCAGCAGTTCCGGGACCCGGGGAGGCAATGAGCAGTTCTTC. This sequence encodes CASSSGTRGGNEQFF.

CDR3 coding DNA: TGTGCCAGCAGTGCAGGGGCGCAGGGCTACACCTTC. This gives the protein CASSAGAQGYTF. The chain recombines TRBV2 with TRBJ1-2; perhaps TRBD1 as D (6 bases). V shed 4 bases and J shed 8 bases, with 11 bases lying between them. The germline V gene encodes CDR1 SNHLY and CDR2 FYNNEI. The CDR3 runs 12 residues.